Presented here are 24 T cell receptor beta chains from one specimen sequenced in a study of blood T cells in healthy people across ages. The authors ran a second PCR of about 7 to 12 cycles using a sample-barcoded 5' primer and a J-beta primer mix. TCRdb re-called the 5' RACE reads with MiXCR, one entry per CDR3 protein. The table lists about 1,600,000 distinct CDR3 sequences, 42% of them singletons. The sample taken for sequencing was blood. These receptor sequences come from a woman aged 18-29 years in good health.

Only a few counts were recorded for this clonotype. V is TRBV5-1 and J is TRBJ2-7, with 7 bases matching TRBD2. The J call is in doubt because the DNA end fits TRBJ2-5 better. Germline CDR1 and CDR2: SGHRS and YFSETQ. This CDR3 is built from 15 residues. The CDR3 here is CASSSDSSGEGTQYF. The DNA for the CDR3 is TGCGCCAGCAGCTCGGATTCTAGCGGCGAAGGGACCCAGTACTTC.

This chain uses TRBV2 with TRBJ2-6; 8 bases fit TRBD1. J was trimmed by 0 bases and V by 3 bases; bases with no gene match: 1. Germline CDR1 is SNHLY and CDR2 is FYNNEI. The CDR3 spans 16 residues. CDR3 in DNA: TGTGCCAGCAGTGAGGACAGGGTCTCTGGGGCCAACGTCCTGACTTTC. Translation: CASSEDRVSGANVLTF. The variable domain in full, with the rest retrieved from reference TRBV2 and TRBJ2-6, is EPEVTQTPSHQVTQMGQEVILRCVPISNHLYFYWYRQILGQKVEFLVSFYNNEISEKSEIFDDQFSVERPDGSNFTLKIRSTKLEDSAMYFCASSEDRVSGANVLTFGAGSRLTVL.

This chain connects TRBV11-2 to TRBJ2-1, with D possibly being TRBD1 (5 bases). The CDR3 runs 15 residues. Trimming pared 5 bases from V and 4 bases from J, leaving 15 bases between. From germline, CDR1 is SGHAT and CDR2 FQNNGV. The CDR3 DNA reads TGTGCCAGCAGCCCTGGGGCCAGAAGATACAATGAGCAGTTCTTC. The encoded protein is CASSPGARRYNEQFF.

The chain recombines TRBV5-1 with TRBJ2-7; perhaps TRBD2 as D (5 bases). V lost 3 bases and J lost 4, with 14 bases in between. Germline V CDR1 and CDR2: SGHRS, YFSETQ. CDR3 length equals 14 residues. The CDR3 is CASSSRGRTYEQYF. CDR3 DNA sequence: TGCGCCAGCAGCTCCCGGGGTCGGACTTACGAGCAGTACTTC.

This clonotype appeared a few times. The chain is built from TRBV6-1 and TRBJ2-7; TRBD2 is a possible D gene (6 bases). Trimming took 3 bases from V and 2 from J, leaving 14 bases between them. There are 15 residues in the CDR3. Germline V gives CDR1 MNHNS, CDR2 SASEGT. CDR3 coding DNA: TGTGCCAGCAGTGAGCCGGGACTTATGACCTACGAGCAGTACTTC. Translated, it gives CASSEPGLMTYEQYF.

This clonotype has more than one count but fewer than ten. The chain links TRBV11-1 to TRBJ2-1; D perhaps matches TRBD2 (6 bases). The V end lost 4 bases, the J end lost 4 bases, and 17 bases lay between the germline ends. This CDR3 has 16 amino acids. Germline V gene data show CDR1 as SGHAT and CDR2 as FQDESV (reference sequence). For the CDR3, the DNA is TGTGCCAGCAGCTATGGTAGCGGATCCCTATACAATGAGCAGTTCTTC. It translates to CASSYGSGSLYNEQFF.

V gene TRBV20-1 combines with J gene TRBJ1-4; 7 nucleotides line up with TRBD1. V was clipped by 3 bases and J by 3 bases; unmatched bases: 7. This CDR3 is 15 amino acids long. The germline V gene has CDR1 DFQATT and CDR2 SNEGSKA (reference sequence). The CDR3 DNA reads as TGCAGTGCTAGCCCCGGACAGGCGGCTAATGAAAAACTGTTTTTT. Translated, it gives CSASPGQAANEKLFF.

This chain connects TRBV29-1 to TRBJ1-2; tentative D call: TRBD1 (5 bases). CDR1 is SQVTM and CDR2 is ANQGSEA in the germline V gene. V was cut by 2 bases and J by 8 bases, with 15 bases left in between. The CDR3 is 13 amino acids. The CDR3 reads CSVETPGPGGYTF. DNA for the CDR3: TGCAGCGTTGAAACGCCAGGGCCGGGGGGCTACACCTTC.

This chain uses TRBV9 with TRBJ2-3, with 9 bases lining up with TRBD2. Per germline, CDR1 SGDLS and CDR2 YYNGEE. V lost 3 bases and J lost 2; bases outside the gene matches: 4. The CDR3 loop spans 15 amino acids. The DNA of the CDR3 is TGTGCCAGCAGCGAGCGGGGGGTTTACACAGATACGCAGTATTTT. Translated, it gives CASSERGVYTDTQYF. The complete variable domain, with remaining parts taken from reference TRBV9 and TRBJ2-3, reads DSGVTQTPKHLITATGQRVTLRCSPRSGDLSVYWYQQSLDQGLQFLIQYYNGEERAKGNILERFSAQQFPDLHSELNLSSLELGDSALYFCASSERGVYTDTQYFGPGTRLTVL.

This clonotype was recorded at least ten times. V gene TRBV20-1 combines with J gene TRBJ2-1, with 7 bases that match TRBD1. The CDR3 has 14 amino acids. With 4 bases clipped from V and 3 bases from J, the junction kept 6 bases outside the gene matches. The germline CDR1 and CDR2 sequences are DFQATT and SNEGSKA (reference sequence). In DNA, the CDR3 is TGCAGTGCTAAACACGGGACAGACTACAATGAGCAGTTCTTC. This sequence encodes CSAKHGTDYNEQFF.

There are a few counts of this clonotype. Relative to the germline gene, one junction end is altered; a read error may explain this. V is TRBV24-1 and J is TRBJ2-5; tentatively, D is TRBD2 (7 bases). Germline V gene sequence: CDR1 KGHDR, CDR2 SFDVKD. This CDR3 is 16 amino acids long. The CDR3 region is CATSQPRAGAQETQYF. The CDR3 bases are TGTGCTACCAGCCAACCCCGGGCGGGGGCACAAGAGACCCAGTACTTC.

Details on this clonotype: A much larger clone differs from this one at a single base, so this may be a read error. The CDR3: CAIANREDEQYF. CDR3 bases: TGTGCCATCGCAAACAGGGAAGACGAGCAGTACTTC. The chain is built from TRBV10-3 and TRBJ2-7; weak D call: TRBD1 (6 bases). CDR3 length: 12 residues. Trimming shortened V by 8 bases and J by 5 bases, and 13 bases separated the two germline ends. CDR1 ENHRY and CDR2 SYGVKD come from the germline V gene.

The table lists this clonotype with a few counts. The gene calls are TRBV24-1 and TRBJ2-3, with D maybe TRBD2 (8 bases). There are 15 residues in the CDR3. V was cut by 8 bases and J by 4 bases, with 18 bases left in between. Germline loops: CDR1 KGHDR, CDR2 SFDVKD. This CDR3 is CATTPGGGRADTQYF. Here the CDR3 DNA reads TGTGCCACCACCCCGGGAGGGGGCAGGGCAGATACGCAGTATTTT.

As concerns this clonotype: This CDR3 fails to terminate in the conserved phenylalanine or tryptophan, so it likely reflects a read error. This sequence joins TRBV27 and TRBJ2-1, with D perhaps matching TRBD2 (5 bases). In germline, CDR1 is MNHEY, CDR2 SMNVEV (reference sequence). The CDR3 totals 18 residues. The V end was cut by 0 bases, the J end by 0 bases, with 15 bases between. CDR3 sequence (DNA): TGTGCCAGCAGTTTATCGATCGGGAAAGGGTACTCCTACAATGAGCAGTTCTTG. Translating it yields CASSLSIGKGYSYNEQFL.

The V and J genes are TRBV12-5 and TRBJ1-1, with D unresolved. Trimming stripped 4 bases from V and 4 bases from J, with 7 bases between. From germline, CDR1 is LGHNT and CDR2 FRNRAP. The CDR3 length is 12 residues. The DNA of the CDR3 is TGTGCTAGTGGTTCGTCGAGCACTGAAGCTTTCTTT. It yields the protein CASGSSSTEAFF.

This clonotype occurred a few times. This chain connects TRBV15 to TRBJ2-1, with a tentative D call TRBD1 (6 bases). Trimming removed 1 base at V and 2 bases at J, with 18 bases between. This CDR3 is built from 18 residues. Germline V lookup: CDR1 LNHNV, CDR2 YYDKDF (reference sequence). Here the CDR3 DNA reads TGTGCCACCAGCAGAGCTCAGGGGATAAGCGAGCCCTACAATGAGCAGTTCTTC. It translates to CATSRAQGISEPYNEQFF.

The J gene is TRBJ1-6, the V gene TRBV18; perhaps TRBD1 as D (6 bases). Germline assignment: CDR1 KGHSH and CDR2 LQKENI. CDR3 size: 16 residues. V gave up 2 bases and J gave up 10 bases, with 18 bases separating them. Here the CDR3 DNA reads TGTGCCAGCTCACCAACTTCAGGGGCAAATCTCTCACCCCTCCACTTT. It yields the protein CASSPTSGANLSPLHF.

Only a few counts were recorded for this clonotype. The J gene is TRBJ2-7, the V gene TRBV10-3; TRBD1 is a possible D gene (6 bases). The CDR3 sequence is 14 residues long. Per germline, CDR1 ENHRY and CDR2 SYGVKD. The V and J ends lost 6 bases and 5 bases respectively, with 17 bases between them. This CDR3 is CAIRESGHGDEQYF. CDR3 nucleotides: TGTGCCATCAGAGAATCGGGACACGGCGACGAGCAGTACTTC.

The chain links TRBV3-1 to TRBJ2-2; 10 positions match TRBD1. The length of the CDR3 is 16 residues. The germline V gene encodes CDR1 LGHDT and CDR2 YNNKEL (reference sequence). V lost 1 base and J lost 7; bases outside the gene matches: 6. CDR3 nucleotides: TGTGCCAGCAGCCAAGTTGGGACAGGGGTCGGCGGGGAGCTGTTTTTT. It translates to CASSQVGTGVGGELFF.

The DNA for the CDR3 is TGTGCCAGCAGTGGGGAGGGGGCTTACGAGCAGTACTTC. Translated: CASSGEGAYEQYF. The rearrangement links TRBV6-1 to TRBJ2-7, with D perhaps given as TRBD1 or TRBD2 (7 bases each). This CDR3 region has 13 residues. V lost 4 bases and J lost 4, with 11 bases in between. CDR1 and CDR2 (germline): MNHNS, SASEGT.

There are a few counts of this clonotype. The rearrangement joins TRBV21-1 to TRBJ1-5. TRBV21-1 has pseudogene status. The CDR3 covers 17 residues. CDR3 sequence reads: CASSKFSGPQLNQPQHF. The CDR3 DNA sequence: TGTGCCAGCAGCAAATTCTCAGGACCTCAACTTAATCAGCCCCAGCATTTT.

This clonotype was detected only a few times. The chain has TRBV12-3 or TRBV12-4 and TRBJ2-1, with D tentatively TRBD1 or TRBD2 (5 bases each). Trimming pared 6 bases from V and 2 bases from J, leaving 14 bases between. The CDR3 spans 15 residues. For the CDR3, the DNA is TGTGCCAGCAGCCCAACAGGACTTACCTACAATGAGCAGTTCTTC. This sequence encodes CASSPTGLTYNEQFF.

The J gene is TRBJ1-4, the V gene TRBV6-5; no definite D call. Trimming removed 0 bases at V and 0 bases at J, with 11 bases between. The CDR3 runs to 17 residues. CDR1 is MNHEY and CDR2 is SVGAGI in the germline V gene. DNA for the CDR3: TGTGCCAGCAGTTACTCGAATCGGTTCGCAACTAATGAAAAACTGTTTTTT. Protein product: CASSYSNRFATNEKLFF.

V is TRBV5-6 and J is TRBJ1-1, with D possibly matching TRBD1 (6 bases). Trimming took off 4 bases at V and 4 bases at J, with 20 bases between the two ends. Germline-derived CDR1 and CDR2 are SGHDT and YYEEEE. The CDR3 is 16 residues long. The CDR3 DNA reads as TGTGCCAGCAGCGTGTCCGGAGGGGGGGGCGGCACTGAAGCTTTCTTT. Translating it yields CASSVSGGGGGTEAFF.